The 26 T cell receptor beta chains reported below all come from one sample, sequenced in a study of shared clonotypes between healthy human individuals. Using immunoSEQ multiplex PCR, the repertoire was profiled, and TCRdb retains in-frame clones only, with some absent. The table includes about 1 million clones, approximately 70% detected once. Sequenced: memory CD4+ T cells sorted from blood. Subset: CD45RA-negative fraction. The receptors were gathered from a man in his late teens or twenties in good health.

CDR3 sequence (DNA): TGTGCCTGGAGTGTATCGTCCGAAGCTTTCTTT. This encodes CAWSVSSEAFF. This chain uses TRBV30 with TRBJ1-1; D uncertain. V gave up 0 bases and J gave up 8 bases, with 7 bases separating them. This CDR3 has 11 amino acids. CDR1 and CDR2 (germline): GTSNPN, SVGIG (reference sequence).

The chain joins TRBV4-1 to TRBJ2-7; either TRBD1 or TRBD2 may fit D (5 bases each). The germline CDR1 and CDR2 sequences are MGHRA and YSYEKL. Trimming pared 6 bases from V and 4 bases from J, leaving 19 bases between. The CDR3 is made up of 15 amino acids. The CDR3 coding sequence is TGCGCCAGCAGTCTCGCCGGGACCCCCAATTACGAGCAGTACTTC. As protein: CASSLAGTPNYEQYF.

This clone turned up a few times. This chain uses TRBV2 with TRBJ2-2; D unclear. This CDR3 spans 11 amino acids. Between the trimmed V and J ends, which lost 6 bases and 6 bases, there was a span of 5 bases. The germline CDR1 and CDR2 sequences are SNHLY and FYNNEI. DNA for the CDR3: TGTGCCAGCAGAGAACCCGGGGAGCTGTTTTTT. Protein sequence: CASREPGELFF.

The gene calls are TRBV4-3 and TRBJ2-1, with TRBD2 matching over 11 bases. The V segment lost 6 bases and the J segment 0 bases; nucleotides outside the gene matches: 10. CDR3 size: 18 residues. Germline V gene data show CDR1 as LGHNA and CDR2 as YSLEER. The CDR3 sequence: CASSGLAGKLSSYNEQFF. For the CDR3, the DNA is TGCGCCAGCAGTGGACTAGCGGGCAAATTAAGCTCCTACAATGAGCAGTTCTTC.

The chain links TRBV19 to TRBJ2-1; TRBD2 matches 9 bases. Germline values: CDR1 LNHDA, CDR2 SQIVND (reference sequence). V lost 11 bases, J lost 4 bases, and 12 bases stayed unmatched. The CDR3 is made up of 15 amino acids. The CDR3 is CAVRSLAGPYNEQFF. CDR3 in DNA: TGTGCCGTACGTTCTCTAGCGGGGCCGTACAATGAGCAGTTCTTC.

The chain links TRBV10-3 to TRBJ2-4; no clear D. Trimming took off 0 bases at V and 2 bases at J, with 11 bases between the two ends. Germline V gene data show CDR1 as ENHRY and CDR2 as SYGVKD. This CDR3 spans 16 amino acids. CDR3 sequence (DNA): TGTGCCATCAGTGAGTCCGTAGGGATCACCAAAAACATTCAGTACTTC. The encoded protein is CAISESVGITKNIQYF.

This clone showed up just a few times. Within the sample, other DNA sequences also encode this same CDR3. V is TRBV27 and J is TRBJ1-2; D is undetermined. Germline values: CDR1 MNHEY, CDR2 SMNVEV (reference sequence). V was trimmed by 0 bases and J by 4 bases, leaving 3 bases between them. The CDR3 spans 12 residues. CDR3 loop: CASSLSGYGYTF. The DNA of the CDR3 is TGTGCCAGCAGTTTATCCGGCTATGGCTACACCTTC.

The chain has TRBV5-6 and TRBJ2-5; 11 positions match TRBD2. V lost 4 bases and J lost 3; bases outside the gene matches: 11. The CDR3 is made up of 17 amino acids. From germline, CDR1 is SGHDT and CDR2 YYEEEE. The CDR3 sequence is CASSGGLAVKYKETQYF. CDR3 DNA: TGTGCCAGCAGCGGGGGACTAGCGGTTAAATACAAAGAGACCCAGTACTTC.

The chain recombines TRBV5-1 with TRBJ2-3; D not resolved. The CDR3 extends over 14 amino acids. The germline gives CDR1 SGHRS, CDR2 YFSETQ. Trimming left V 2 bases short and J 4 bases short, with 11 bases between. The CDR3: CASSLEGFSDTQYF. The CDR3 DNA reads as TGCGCCAGCAGCTTAGAAGGGTTTTCAGATACGCAGTATTTT.

The V gene is TRBV9, the J gene TRBJ1-6; D not resolved. The CDR3 contains 16 residues. Per germline, CDR1 SGDLS and CDR2 YYNGEE. The V end was cut by 0 bases, the J end by 4 bases, with 11 bases between. The DNA for the CDR3 is TGTGCCAGCAGCGTAGGCCCGGCCCGTTATAATTCACCCCTCCACTTT. This encodes CASSVGPARYNSPLHF.

In this sample, this clone turned up a few times. The V call is TRBV5-1, the J call TRBJ2-2, with a tentative D call TRBD1 (5 bases). Trimming cost V 0 bases and J 0 bases, with 9 bases left between them. The CDR3 is 16 amino acids. Looked up from germline, CDR1 is SGHRS and CDR2 is YFSETQ. This chain's CDR3 is CASSLDGAANTGELFF. CDR3 sequence (DNA): TGCGCCAGCAGCTTGGATGGGGCCGCGAACACCGGGGAGCTGTTTTTT.

This clone came up once. CDR3 DNA sequence: TGTGCCAGCAGCTTTTCTAGCGGGAGGACCGAGCAGTACTTC. The encoded protein is CASSFSSGRTEQYF. The chain joins TRBV7-2 to TRBJ2-7; 11 nucleotides agree with TRBD2. This CDR3 has 14 residues. Unmatched junction bases numbered 4, after V lost 3 bases and J lost 6 bases. CDR1 is SGHTA and CDR2 is FQGNSA in the germline V gene.

The V and J genes are TRBV5-1 and TRBJ2-7, with 13 bases that match TRBD2. Germline V lookup: CDR1 SGHRS, CDR2 YFSETQ. V lost 2 bases, J lost 6 bases, and 8 bases stayed unmatched. There are 16 residues in the CDR3. As DNA, the CDR3 is TGCGCCAGCAGCTTAGGGACTAGCGGGACCCCTTCCGAGCAGTACTTC. Its translation: CASSLGTSGTPSEQYF.

This chain uses TRBV5-5 with TRBJ1-2; D perhaps matches TRBD1 (5 bases). Germline values: CDR1 SGHKS, CDR2 YYEKEE (reference sequence). CDR3 length: 17 residues. V shed 3 bases and J shed 6 bases, with 24 bases lying between them. CDR3 DNA sequence: TGTGCCAGCAGCTCCGTGGGGACGGTGCTGACCCTCGATGGCTACACCTTC. It translates to CASSSVGTVLTLDGYTF.

The CDR3 loop reads CASSPTTQTGELFF. The CDR3, as DNA: TGCGCCAGCAGCCCCACAACCCAAACCGGGGAGCTGTTTTTT. V gene TRBV5-1 combines with J gene TRBJ2-2; the D is unclear. Germline CDR1 is SGHRS and CDR2 is YFSETQ. The CDR3 totals 14 residues. Trimming removed 4 bases from V and 5 bases from J, with 12 bases in between.

This clone was observed once. This sequence joins TRBV5-6 and TRBJ2-4, with 10 bases that match TRBD1. Trimming took 1 base from V and 5 from J; bases not matched to a gene: 6. In germline, CDR1 is SGHDT, CDR2 YYEEEE. The CDR3 sequence is 16 residues long. The CDR3 DNA is TGTGCCAGCAGCTTGTGGGACAGGGGCCGCGAAAACATTCAGTACTTC. It specifies CASSLWDRGRENIQYF.

Points on this clone: At the DNA level, this CDR3 is encoded by other sequences in the same sample as well. The V call is TRBV7-2, the J call TRBJ1-4; D perhaps matches TRBD1 (6 bases). Germline V gives CDR1 SGHTA, CDR2 FQGNSA. Trimming pared 5 bases from V and 1 base from J, leaving 11 bases between. The CDR3 sequence is 15 residues long. The CDR3 DNA follows: TGTGCCAGCAGCCTACAAGGGGGAACTAATGAAAAACTGTTTTTT. This gives the protein CASSLQGGTNEKLFF.

V is TRBV19 and J is TRBJ2-3; D is uncertain. The CDR3 extends over 12 amino acids. The germline V gene encodes CDR1 LNHDA and CDR2 SQIVND (reference sequence). With 3 bases removed from V and 5 bases from J, the gap between germline ends came to 6 bases. CDR3 nucleotide sequence: TGTGCCAGTAGTATTCGGAGAGATACGCAGTATTTT. Translation gives CASSIRRDTQYF.

The chain links TRBV5-4 to TRBJ2-3; weak D call: TRBD2 (6 bases). V lost 2 bases and J 6 bases, leaving 25 bases between the germline ends. This CDR3 comprises 18 residues. Germline V gives CDR1 SGHNT, CDR2 YYREEE (reference sequence). The CDR3, as DNA: TGTGCCAGCAGCTTAATGGTTGGGGGTGGCGGGATGAGGGATACGCAGTATTTT. Its protein product is CASSLMVGGGGMRDTQYF. Filled out from reference TRBV5-4 and TRBJ2-3, the complete variable domain reads ETGVTQSPTHLIKTRGQQVTLRCSSQSGHNTVSWYQQALGQGPQFIFQYYREEENGRGNFPPRFSGLQFPNYSSELNVNALELDDSALYLCASSLMVGGGGMRDTQYFGPGTRLTVL.

J is TRBJ2-2 and V is TRBV10-3; 7 positions agree with TRBD1. The V segment lost 2 bases and the J segment 8 bases; nucleotides outside the gene matches: 8. The V gene's germline CDR1 is ENHRY and CDR2 SYGVKD. CDR3 length equals 15 residues. In DNA form, the CDR3 reads TGTGCCATCAGTGAGAGGGGGCCGGTCGGTGGGGAGCTGTTTTTT. It encodes CAISERGPVGGELFF.

This chain uses TRBV7-8 with TRBJ2-2; TRBD2 aligns across 10 bases. V was pared by 6 bases and J by 7 bases, with 11 bases of the junction left unmatched. Germline V gene lookup returns CDR1 SGHVS and CDR2 FQNEAQ. The CDR3 contains 16 residues. The CDR3 coding sequence is TGTGCCAGCAGAGGGAGCGGGGGGGCCGTAGACGGGGAGCTGTTTTTT. Translated, it gives CASRGSGGAVDGELFF.

This clone was detected only once. The V and J genes are TRBV4-1 and TRBJ1-1; D gene uncertain. The CDR3 consists of 16 residues. V was pared by 0 bases and J by 0 bases, with 11 bases between. From germline, CDR1 is MGHRA and CDR2 YSYEKL. The CDR3 protein is CASSQDRALMNTEAFF. CDR3 sequence (DNA): TGCGCCAGCAGCCAAGATCGGGCACTGATGAACACTGAAGCTTTCTTT.

This clone has only a few counts. This chain connects TRBV30 to TRBJ1-5, with 8 bases fitting TRBD1. The germline CDR1 and CDR2 sequences are GTSNPN and SVGIG (reference sequence). V lost 3 bases and J lost 5; bases outside the gene matches: 6. This CDR3 contains 14 residues. CDR3 sequence: CAWSQGQEDQPQHF. CDR3 DNA: TGTGCCTGGAGCCAGGGACAGGAAGATCAGCCCCAGCATTTT.

The chain employs TRBV4-2 and TRBJ2-3; 7 bases match TRBD1. This CDR3 has 16 residues. The germline CDR1 and CDR2 sequences are LGHNA and YNFKEQ. The trim removed 4 bases at V and 6 bases at J, leaving 13 bases unmatched. The CDR3 DNA sequence: TGTGCCAGCAGCCGAGGGGACAGCATAACGGGGGATACGCAGTATTTT. Protein sequence: CASSRGDSITGDTQYF.

This chain uses TRBV6-1 with TRBJ1-1; possibly TRBD1 for D (6 bases). The germline V gene has CDR1 MNHNS and CDR2 SASEGT. Trimming removed 10 bases from V and 1 base from J, with 16 bases in between. This CDR3 is built from 14 residues. CDR3 sequence reads: CAITGRAGNTEAFF. The CDR3 DNA reads as TGTGCCATCACAGGGAGGGCTGGGAACACTGAAGCTTTCTTT.

The chain carries TRBV7-6 and TRBJ2-7, with D unclear. Looked up from germline, CDR1 is SGHVS and CDR2 is FNYEAQ. The CDR3 extends over 14 amino acids. V lost 2 bases to trimming and J lost 2 bases, with 10 bases between them. The CDR3 loop reads CASSLTIGAYEQYF. CDR3 DNA: TGTGCCAGCAGCTTAACGATTGGAGCCTACGAGCAGTACTTC.